This is a list of T cell receptor beta chains from one sample in a study of human T cells and chemical hapten exposure. TCRdb passed the RACE reads through MiXCR, listing each CDR3 protein once. The profile shows under 90,000 distinct CDR3 sequences, 8.5% of them singletons. The sample was whole blood, taken in connection with sensitization to the hapten diphenylcyclopropenone (DPC). The receptors derive from a woman between 45 and 60 years old with alopecia areata. Some clones in this sample may be carry-over from other donors' samples. CDR3s include the opening cysteine and the closing phenylalanine or tryptophan. The D gene is left open where the match is weak. A row's size may be missing; if present it is once, few, many or a size class.

v_gene: TRBV7-2
abundance: many
d_gene: .
j_gene: TRBJ1-4
CDR3nt: TGTGCCAGCAGCTTAGCGGGCAGGGTCGGAGAAAAACTGTTTTTT
CDR3aa: CASSLAGRVGEKLFF

v_gene: TRBV7-2
abundance: few
d_gene: TRBD2
j_gene: TRBJ2-3
CDR3nt: TGTGCCAGCAGCTTAGATATAGCGGGTGCCCAGTATTTT
CDR3aa: CASSLDIAGAQYF

v_gene: TRBV7-2
abundance: .
d_gene: TRBD2
j_gene: TRBJ2-3
CDR3nt: TGTGCCAGCAGCTCTTTAGCGGGGGATACGCAGTATTTT
CDR3aa: CASSSLAGDTQYF

v_gene: TRBV10-3
abundance: .
d_gene: .
j_gene: TRBJ2-2
CDR3nt: TGTGCCGCCGTCGGCTCCACCGGGGAGCTGTTTTTT
CDR3aa: CAAVGSTGELFF

v_gene: TRBV10-3
abundance: once
d_gene: TRBD2
j_gene: TRBJ2-2
CDR3nt: TGTGTCACATGGGGCCAGACTAGCGGGCGAGGGAACACCGGGGAGCTGTTTTTT
CDR3aa: CVTWGQTSGRGNTGELFF

v_gene: TRBV29-1
abundance: few
d_gene: TRBD1
j_gene: TRBJ2-3
CDR3nt: TGCAGCGCAAGACAGGGAATCACAGATACGCAGTATTTT
CDR3aa: CSARQGITDTQYF

v_gene: TRBV13
abundance: many
d_gene: .
j_gene: TRBJ2-3
CDR3nt: TGTGCCAGCAGCCCGAGGGGCCCTAGCACAGATACGCAGTATTTT
CDR3aa: CASSPRGPSTDTQYF

v_gene: TRBV20-1
abundance: .
d_gene: .
j_gene: TRBJ2-4
CDR3nt: TGCAGTGCCACCCCGGGGCCTTATACTTTAGCCAAAAACATTCAGTACTTC
CDR3aa: CSATPGPYTLAKNIQYF

v_gene: TRBV20-1
abundance: .
d_gene: TRBD2
j_gene: TRBJ2-7
CDR3nt: TGCAGTGCTCAGATTAGCGGGGAGATACGCGAGCAGTACTTC
CDR3aa: CSAQISGEIREQYF

v_gene: TRBV20-1
abundance: many
d_gene: TRBD1
j_gene: TRBJ1-1
CDR3nt: TGCAGTGCTAGGCCAGGGGGCCGTCTGAGGACTGAAGCTTTCTTT
CDR3aa: CSARPGGRLRTEAFF

v_gene: TRBV20-1
abundance: many
d_gene: TRBD1
j_gene: TRBJ1-1
CDR3nt: TGCAGTGCCGAGACAGGGTTGGCCACTGAAGCTTTCTTT
CDR3aa: CSAETGLATEAFF

v_gene: TRBV4-3
abundance: many
d_gene: TRBD1
j_gene: TRBJ1-1
CDR3nt: TGCGCCAGCAGCTCCCGGGACAGGGGGACTGAAGCTTTCTTT
CDR3aa: CASSSRDRGTEAFF

v_gene: TRBV5-1
abundance: many
d_gene: .
j_gene: TRBJ1-1
CDR3nt: TGCGCCAGCAGCTTGCCCCCGCCAGGTTTGAACACTGAAGCTTTCTTT
CDR3aa: CASSLPPPGLNTEAFF

v_gene: TRBV12-3/TRBV12-4
abundance: many
d_gene: TRBD1
j_gene: TRBJ2-1
CDR3nt: TGTGCCAGCCGTAGACAGGGGGCGTCGAGCAGGACTAACAATGAGCAGTTCTTC
CDR3aa: CASRRQGASSRTNNEQFF

v_gene: TRBV19
abundance: .
d_gene: .
j_gene: TRBJ2-3
CDR3nt: TGTGCCAGTAGTCATGGACGGAGGGCCCAGGATACGCAGTATTTT
CDR3aa: CASSHGRRAQDTQYF

v_gene: TRBV30
abundance: many
d_gene: .
j_gene: TRBJ1-1
CDR3nt: TGTGCCTGGGGAGGGAGCATGAACACTGAAGCTTTCTTT
CDR3aa: CAWGGSMNTEAFF

v_gene: TRBV10-3
abundance: many
d_gene: .
j_gene: TRBJ1-1
CDR3nt: TGTGCCACGACGGCAGGGGCTACGAACACTGAAGCTTTCTTT
CDR3aa: CATTAGATNTEAFF

v_gene: TRBV14
abundance: many
d_gene: TRBD2
j_gene: TRBJ2-4
CDR3nt: TGTGCCAGCAGCGCCAATCTAGCGGTAAACATTCAGTACTTC
CDR3aa: CASSANLAVNIQYF

v_gene: TRBV2
abundance: few
d_gene: .
j_gene: TRBJ1-2
CDR3nt: TGTGCCAGCAGTGAAGCGGGGCAGTATGGCTACACCTTC
CDR3aa: CASSEAGQYGYTF

v_gene: TRBV11-2
abundance: .
d_gene: .
j_gene: TRBJ2-7
CDR3nt: TGTGCCAGCAGCCGGACGGGACTGACATACGAGCAGTACTTC
CDR3aa: CASSRTGLTYEQYF

v_gene: TRBV6-5
abundance: many
d_gene: TRBD1
j_gene: TRBJ2-4
CDR3nt: TGTGCCAGCAGATCTGGACAGGGGGCCAAAAACATTCAGTACTTC
CDR3aa: CASRSGQGAKNIQYF

v_gene: TRBV14
abundance: .
d_gene: .
j_gene: TRBJ1-1
CDR3nt: TGTACCAGCAGCCAAGATTCCGGTGCCGCTGAAGCTTTCTTT
CDR3aa: CTSSQDSGAAEAFF

v_gene: TRBV6-5
abundance: few
d_gene: .
j_gene: TRBJ1-1
CDR3nt: TGTGCCAGCATACTGGGAGTTGAAGCTTTCTTT
CDR3aa: CASILGVEAFF

v_gene: TRBV9
abundance: .
d_gene: TRBD1
j_gene: TRBJ2-7
CDR3nt: TGTGCCAGCAGCGTAGACGCAGGGGGATCCTACGAGCAGTACTTC
CDR3aa: CASSVDAGGSYEQYF

v_gene: TRBV27
abundance: .
d_gene: TRBD1
j_gene: TRBJ1-1
CDR3nt: TGTGCCAGCAGTGCCGCCGGGACAGCCTTACAAGCTTTCTTT
CDR3aa: CASSAAGTALQAFF

v_gene: TRBV4-1
abundance: few
d_gene: .
j_gene: TRBJ2-6
CDR3nt: TGCGCCAGCAGCCACCCGACAGGGGCCAACGTCCTGACTTTC
CDR3aa: CASSHPTGANVLTF

v_gene: TRBV21-1
abundance: few
d_gene: .
j_gene: TRBJ1-5
CDR3nt: TGTGCCAGCAGCAAAGTTCGAGGGGCGAGAAATCAGCCCCAGCATTTT
CDR3aa: CASSKVRGARNQPQHF

v_gene: TRBV6-1
abundance: few
d_gene: .
j_gene: TRBJ2-1
CDR3nt: TGTGCCAGCAGAAGGGGCGGTAATGAGCAGTTCTTC
CDR3aa: CASRRGGNEQFF

v_gene: TRBV4-2
abundance: few
d_gene: .
j_gene: TRBJ1-6
CDR3nt: TGTGCCAGCAGCCAAGTGGAGGGAACAAATTCACCCCTCCACTTT
CDR3aa: CASSQVEGTNSPLHF

v_gene: TRBV4-1
abundance: many
d_gene: TRBD2
j_gene: TRBJ2-5
CDR3nt: TGCGCCAGCAGCCACAGTCTTCCCGGGGGGGCGGGGGAGACCCAGTACTTC
CDR3aa: CASSHSLPGGAGETQYF

v_gene: TRBV5-1
abundance: few
d_gene: TRBD1
j_gene: TRBJ1-2
CDR3nt: TGCGCCAGCAGCTGGACAGGGGGCAACTATGGCTACACCTTC
CDR3aa: CASSWTGGNYGYTF

v_gene: TRBV2
abundance: once
d_gene: TRBD2
j_gene: TRBJ2-1
CDR3nt: TGTGCCAGCAGAGGACTAGCGGGGTACAATGAGCAGTTCTTC
CDR3aa: CASRGLAGYNEQFF

v_gene: TRBV5-6
abundance: few
d_gene: .
j_gene: TRBJ2-1
CDR3nt: TGTGCCAGCACATACATCCGGGGTGGTTACAATGAGCAGTTCTTC
CDR3aa: CASTYIRGGYNEQFF

v_gene: TRBV2
abundance: few
d_gene: .
j_gene: TRBJ2-5
CDR3nt: TGTGCCAGCAGTGAAGTATTGGGGAACCAAGAGACCCAGTACTTC
CDR3aa: CASSEVLGNQETQYF

v_gene: TRBV20-1
abundance: .
d_gene: TRBD1
j_gene: TRBJ2-7
CDR3nt: TGCAGTGCTAGGAAACCGGACAGGAACGAGCAGTACTTC
CDR3aa: CSARKPDRNEQYF

v_gene: TRBV12-3/TRBV12-4
abundance: .
d_gene: TRBD1
j_gene: TRBJ2-3
CDR3nt: TGTGCCACCCTTGGACAGGCTGGGGATACGCAGTATTTT
CDR3aa: CATLGQAGDTQYF

v_gene: TRBV19
abundance: few
d_gene: TRBD1
j_gene: TRBJ1-1
CDR3nt: TGTGCCAGTAGTGGACAGGAGCGGAACACTGAAGCTTTCTTT
CDR3aa: CASSGQERNTEAFF

v_gene: TRBV9
abundance: few
d_gene: TRBD2
j_gene: TRBJ2-3
CDR3nt: TGTGCCAGCAGCCCCCGGGGAGGGTCTAGCACAGATACGCAGTATTTT
CDR3aa: CASSPRGGSSTDTQYF

v_gene: TRBV29-1
abundance: .
d_gene: TRBD2
j_gene: TRBJ2-7
CDR3nt: TGCAGCGTTGAAGTAGCGGGAGACGAGCAGTACTTC
CDR3aa: CSVEVAGDEQYF

v_gene: TRBV29-1
abundance: many
d_gene: TRBD1
j_gene: TRBJ1-4
CDR3nt: TGCAGCGTGTCGGTGGGGCAGGGGGTAAAACTGTTTTTT
CDR3aa: CSVSVGQGVKLFF

v_gene: TRBV12-3/TRBV12-4
abundance: .
d_gene: TRBD2
j_gene: TRBJ2-2
CDR3nt: TGTGCCAGCAGTTTAAGTGGGGGGGTTAACACCGGGGAGCTGTTTTTT
CDR3aa: CASSLSGGVNTGELFF

v_gene: TRBV29-1
abundance: many
d_gene: .
j_gene: TRBJ2-1
CDR3nt: TGCAGCGTTGAAGATGTCGTCTTGGAGCAGTTCTTC
CDR3aa: CSVEDVVLEQFF

v_gene: TRBV7-9
abundance: .
d_gene: .
j_gene: TRBJ1-4
CDR3nt: TGTGCCAGCAGCTTACGAATTGGGGAAGATGAAAAACTGTTTTTT
CDR3aa: CASSLRIGEDEKLFF

v_gene: TRBV9
abundance: .
d_gene: TRBD2
j_gene: TRBJ2-7
CDR3nt: TGTGCCAGCAGCGTAGAGGTCTCCCAAGCGGGAGAAGACAGCGAGCAGTACTTC
CDR3aa: CASSVEVSQAGEDSEQYF

v_gene: TRBV5-1
abundance: .
d_gene: TRBD1
j_gene: TRBJ1-1
CDR3nt: TGCGCCAGCAGCTTAGGGACAGGCCGAGGCACTGAAGCTTTCTTT
CDR3aa: CASSLGTGRGTEAFF

v_gene: TRBV13
abundance: .
d_gene: .
j_gene: TRBJ2-7
CDR3nt: TGTGCCAGCAGCCTCCAGGTGGGGCCCGAGCAGTACTTC
CDR3aa: CASSLQVGPEQYF

v_gene: TRBV21-1
abundance: many
d_gene: .
j_gene: TRBJ1-2
CDR3nt: TGTGCCAGCAGCAAAGCGGGACAGTTTTATGGCTACACCTTC
CDR3aa: CASSKAGQFYGYTF

v_gene: TRBV13
abundance: .
d_gene: TRBD1
j_gene: TRBJ1-1
CDR3nt: TGTGCCAGCAGCTTAGGGTCTTTGTCCTGGACAGGGTCATCAGAAGCTTTCTTT
CDR3aa: CASSLGSLSWTGSSEAFF

v_gene: TRBV11-2
abundance: few
d_gene: TRBD1
j_gene: TRBJ2-5
CDR3nt: TGTGCCAGCAGCTTAGGTCTGACAGGGGTGCAAGAGACCCAGTACTTC
CDR3aa: CASSLGLTGVQETQYF

v_gene: TRBV20-1
abundance: .
d_gene: .
j_gene: TRBJ2-7
CDR3nt: TGCAGTGCTAGAGATCAAGGGGGATACGAGCAGTACTTC
CDR3aa: CSARDQGGYEQYF

v_gene: TRBV6-5
abundance: .
d_gene: .
j_gene: TRBJ2-1
CDR3nt: TGTGCCAGCAGTTTCGGTTCCGAGCAGTTCTTC
CDR3aa: CASSFGSEQFF

v_gene: TRBV5-1
abundance: .
d_gene: .
j_gene: TRBJ2-5
CDR3nt: TGCGCCAGCAGCTTGTTTCGCGACGTTCAAGAGACCCAGTACTTC
CDR3aa: CASSLFRDVQETQYF

v_gene: TRBV27
abundance: .
d_gene: TRBD1
j_gene: TRBJ1-4
CDR3nt: TGTGCCAGCAGTTTTCAGGGGGAGGCAGAAAAACTGTTTTTT
CDR3aa: CASSFQGEAEKLFF

v_gene: TRBV12-3/TRBV12-4
abundance: few
d_gene: TRBD2
j_gene: TRBJ2-1
CDR3nt: TGTGCCAGCAGTTTAGTGGTAGCGGGGTACTACAATGAGCAGTTCTTC
CDR3aa: CASSLVVAGYYNEQFF

v_gene: TRBV5-1
abundance: few
d_gene: .
j_gene: TRBJ1-1
CDR3nt: TGCGCCAGCAGCTTATGGGGAAAAGACACTGAAGCTTTCTTT
CDR3aa: CASSLWGKDTEAFF